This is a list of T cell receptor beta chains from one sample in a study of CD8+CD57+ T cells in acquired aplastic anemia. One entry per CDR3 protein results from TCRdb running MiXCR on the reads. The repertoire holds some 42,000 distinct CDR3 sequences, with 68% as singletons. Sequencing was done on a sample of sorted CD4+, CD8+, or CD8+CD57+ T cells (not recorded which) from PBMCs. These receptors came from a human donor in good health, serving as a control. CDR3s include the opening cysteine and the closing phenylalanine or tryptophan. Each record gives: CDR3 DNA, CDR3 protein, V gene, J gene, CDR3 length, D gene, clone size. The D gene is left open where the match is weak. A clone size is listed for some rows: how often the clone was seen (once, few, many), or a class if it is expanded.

CDR3nt: TGTGCCACCAGTGACTTTACAGGGGGAGACACTGAAGCTTTCTTT; CDR3aa: CATSDFTGGDTEAFF; v_gene: TRBV24-1; j_gene: TRBJ1-1; len: 15; d_gene: TRBD1; abundance: once
CDR3nt: TGCAGTGCTACAGACCAGCACGGACAGCTTACCTACGAGCAGTACTTC; CDR3aa: CSATDQHGQLTYEQYF; v_gene: TRBV20-1; j_gene: TRBJ2-7; len: 16; d_gene: -; abundance: -
CDR3nt: TGTGCCACCAGTGAAGAGATTCGGGGCGTCAATGAGCAGTTCTTC; CDR3aa: CATSEEIRGVNEQFF; v_gene: TRBV24-1; j_gene: TRBJ2-1; len: 15; d_gene: -; abundance: -
CDR3nt: TGTGCCAGCACCCCGGGACAGGGGAGGACTAATGAAAAACTGTTTTTT; CDR3aa: CASTPGQGRTNEKLFF; v_gene: TRBV2; j_gene: TRBJ1-4; len: 16; d_gene: TRBD1; abundance: -
CDR3nt: TGCGCCAGCAGCCAAGAGGACAGGGGGCTTATCGACGAGCAGTACTTC; CDR3aa: CASSQEDRGLIDEQYF; v_gene: TRBV4-3; j_gene: TRBJ2-7; len: 16; d_gene: TRBD1; abundance: few
CDR3nt: TGTGCCATCAGTGAGAGACAGGACCAAGGGACCCAGTACTTC; CDR3aa: CAISERQDQGTQYF; v_gene: TRBV10-3; j_gene: TRBJ2-5; len: 14; d_gene: -; abundance: -
CDR3nt: TGTGCCAGCAGCCCCCCTTCTTTGGAGCAGTACTTC; CDR3aa: CASSPPSLEQYF; v_gene: TRBV7-7; j_gene: TRBJ2-7; len: 12; d_gene: -; abundance: -
CDR3nt: TGTGCCAGCAGCTTAAGCCTTAACTATGGCTACACCTTC; CDR3aa: CASSLSLNYGYTF; v_gene: TRBV7-8; j_gene: TRBJ1-2; len: 13; d_gene: -; abundance: -
CDR3nt: TGCAGCGTTGAAGCCCCCGGGACTACCTCCTACGAGCAGTACTTC; CDR3aa: CSVEAPGTTSYEQYF; v_gene: TRBV29-1; j_gene: TRBJ2-7; len: 15; d_gene: TRBD2; abundance: -
CDR3nt: TGTGCCAGCAAGGGGGGGGTGGCCTACGAGCAGTACTTC; CDR3aa: CASKGGVAYEQYF; v_gene: TRBV2; j_gene: TRBJ2-7; len: 13; d_gene: -; abundance: -
CDR3nt: TGTGCCAGCAGCTTTTCTAGCGGGGGTTACGAGCAGTACTTC; CDR3aa: CASSFSSGGYEQYF; v_gene: TRBV5-6; j_gene: TRBJ2-7; len: 14; d_gene: TRBD2; abundance: -
CDR3nt: TGTGCCAGCAGCTTAGCGGCTAGCGGGTTACTAGGGGATACGCAGTATTTT; CDR3aa: CASSLAASGLLGDTQYF; v_gene: TRBV7-2; j_gene: TRBJ2-3; len: 17; d_gene: TRBD2; abundance: -
CDR3nt: TGCAGCGCTAGAATGAATGAGCAGTTCTTC; CDR3aa: CSARMNEQFF; v_gene: TRBV20-1; j_gene: TRBJ2-1; len: 10; d_gene: -; abundance: -
CDR3nt: TGTGCCAGCAGCTTAGGAGGGAACTATGGCTACACCTTC; CDR3aa: CASSLGGNYGYTF; v_gene: TRBV7-9; j_gene: TRBJ1-2; len: 13; d_gene: -; abundance: medium-sized
CDR3nt: TGTGCCAGTAGTATATCTAGCGGGTGGTTCGATGAGCAGTTCTTC; CDR3aa: CASSISSGWFDEQFF; v_gene: TRBV19; j_gene: TRBJ2-1; len: 15; d_gene: TRBD2; abundance: once
CDR3nt: TGTGCCAGCAGTTTGGACAGGGACACTGAAGCTTTCTTT; CDR3aa: CASSLDRDTEAFF; v_gene: TRBV5-6; j_gene: TRBJ1-1; len: 13; d_gene: TRBD1; abundance: many
CDR3nt: TGTGCCAGCTCACCAACCGCGGAATACTATGGCTACACCTTC; CDR3aa: CASSPTAEYYGYTF; v_gene: TRBV18; j_gene: TRBJ1-2; len: 14; d_gene: -; abundance: -
CDR3nt: TGCGCCAGCAACGCCGGGACAGGGCCTCAGGGCCTCTACGAGCAGTACTTC; CDR3aa: CASNAGTGPQGLYEQYF; v_gene: TRBV10-2; j_gene: TRBJ2-7; len: 17; d_gene: TRBD1; abundance: -
CDR3nt: TGTGCCAGCGGGCGGGGTACGGGCACCGGGGAGCTGTTTTTT; CDR3aa: CASGRGTGTGELFF; v_gene: TRBV12-3/TRBV12-4; j_gene: TRBJ2-2; len: 14; d_gene: -; abundance: -
CDR3nt: TGCAGTGCTAGAAAGGGGTACAATGAGCAGTTCTTC; CDR3aa: CSARKGYNEQFF; v_gene: TRBV20-1; j_gene: TRBJ2-1; len: 12; d_gene: -; abundance: -
CDR3nt: TGCAGTGCTAGAGTGGGACAGGGGGCGACAGATACGCAGTATTTT; CDR3aa: CSARVGQGATDTQYF; v_gene: TRBV20-1; j_gene: TRBJ2-3; len: 15; d_gene: TRBD1; abundance: many
CDR3nt: TGTGCCAGTAGTTCCGGGACAGGGGCTGCCTACGAGCAGTACTTC; CDR3aa: CASSSGTGAAYEQYF; v_gene: TRBV19; j_gene: TRBJ2-7; len: 15; d_gene: TRBD1; abundance: medium-sized
CDR3nt: TGTGCCAGCAGCTTAGTCTATTCGGGACAGGGTGGGATTAACCATGGCTACACCTTC; CDR3aa: CASSLVYSGQGGINHGYTF; v_gene: TRBV11-2; j_gene: TRBJ1-2; len: 19; d_gene: TRBD1; abundance: few
CDR3nt: TGTGCCATCAGCCGGGACAACAAAGAGACCCAGTACTTC; CDR3aa: CAISRDNKETQYF; v_gene: TRBV10-3; j_gene: TRBJ2-5; len: 13; d_gene: -; abundance: -
CDR3nt: TGCAGCGTTGAGCCGGACAGGGGCTACACCTTC; CDR3aa: CSVEPDRGYTF; v_gene: TRBV29-1; j_gene: TRBJ1-2; len: 11; d_gene: TRBD1; abundance: once
CDR3nt: TGTGCCAGCACCTCGGGGATAACCGGCACCTTC; CDR3aa: CASTSGITGTF; v_gene: TRBV28; j_gene: TRBJ1-2; len: 11; d_gene: -; abundance: -
CDR3nt: TGCAGCGTTGAGGTGGACAGGGCAACTGAAGCTTTCTTT; CDR3aa: CSVEVDRATEAFF; v_gene: TRBV29-1; j_gene: TRBJ1-1; len: 13; d_gene: TRBD1; abundance: few
CDR3nt: TGTGCCAGCAGTGTGCGGGGGGGCTTAAATGAGCAGTTCTTC; CDR3aa: CASSVRGGLNEQFF; v_gene: TRBV2; j_gene: TRBJ2-1; len: 14; d_gene: TRBD2; abundance: -
CDR3nt: TGCAGTGCTACGGTATTAGGGGAATCTCGATCACCCCTCCACTTT; CDR3aa: CSATVLGESRSPLHF; v_gene: TRBV20-1; j_gene: TRBJ1-6; len: 15; d_gene: -; abundance: medium-sized
CDR3nt: TGTGCCAGCAGTACCACAGGGGTATTGCAGCAGTACTTC; CDR3aa: CASSTTGVLQQYF; v_gene: TRBV12-3/TRBV12-4; j_gene: TRBJ2-7; len: 13; d_gene: TRBD1; abundance: -
CDR3nt: TGCGCCAGCAGCTTGGGGGGTATGAACACTGAAGCTTTCTTT; CDR3aa: CASSLGGMNTEAFF; v_gene: TRBV5-1; j_gene: TRBJ1-1; len: 14; d_gene: -; abundance: -
CDR3nt: TGTGCCATCACTCCCGAGGGGACAGGGGTGGTTGGCTACACCTTC; CDR3aa: CAITPEGTGVVGYTF; v_gene: TRBV10-3; j_gene: TRBJ1-2; len: 15; d_gene: TRBD1; abundance: -
CDR3nt: TGTGCCACCGAAACTAGCCCCACAGATACGCAGTATTTT; CDR3aa: CATETSPTDTQYF; v_gene: TRBV15; j_gene: TRBJ2-3; len: 13; d_gene: -; abundance: many
CDR3nt: TGTGCCAGCAGTTACTGGGCAGGGCTCGGAGCAGAGACCCAGTACTTC; CDR3aa: CASSYWAGLGAETQYF; v_gene: TRBV6-2/TRBV6-3; j_gene: TRBJ2-5; len: 16; d_gene: -; abundance: many
CDR3nt: TGCGCCAGCAGTGAATCACAGGGTACCACAGATACGCAGTATTTT; CDR3aa: CASSESQGTTDTQYF; v_gene: TRBV10-1; j_gene: TRBJ2-3; len: 15; d_gene: -; abundance: -
CDR3nt: TGTGCCAGCAGCCTCGAAGGGGGCTTAGAGACCCAGTACTTC; CDR3aa: CASSLEGGLETQYF; v_gene: TRBV7-9; j_gene: TRBJ2-5; len: 14; d_gene: TRBD1; abundance: medium-sized
CDR3nt: TGCGCCAGCAGCCAATTATTCGACGGGACAAATAGCAATCAGCCCCAGCATTTT; CDR3aa: CASSQLFDGTNSNQPQHF; v_gene: TRBV4-1; j_gene: TRBJ1-5; len: 18; d_gene: -; abundance: many
CDR3nt: TGCAGCGTTGGGTCGGGACAAAGTCAGCCCCAGCATTTT; CDR3aa: CSVGSGQSQPQHF; v_gene: TRBV29-1; j_gene: TRBJ1-5; len: 13; d_gene: -; abundance: few
CDR3nt: TGTGCCACCAGTGATTTCGGGAGATACACGCAGTATTTT; CDR3aa: CATSDFGRYTQYF; v_gene: TRBV24-1; j_gene: TRBJ2-3; len: 13; d_gene: -; abundance: -
CDR3nt: TGTGCCAGTAGTCACAATAACAGGGCTGGCTACACCTTC; CDR3aa: CASSHNNRAGYTF; v_gene: TRBV19; j_gene: TRBJ1-2; len: 13; d_gene: -; abundance: -
CDR3nt: TGTGCCAGCAGCGATACTCTAGCGGTACATTACAATGAGCAGTTCTTC; CDR3aa: CASSDTLAVHYNEQFF; v_gene: TRBV7-2; j_gene: TRBJ2-1; len: 16; d_gene: TRBD2; abundance: medium-sized
CDR3nt: TGTGCCAGCAGGACAGTCTACGAGCAGTACTTC; CDR3aa: CASRTVYEQYF; v_gene: TRBV5-4; j_gene: TRBJ2-7; len: 11; d_gene: -; abundance: -
CDR3nt: TGTGCCAGCGGGCGGGGGGACTCCTACGAGCAGTACTTC; CDR3aa: CASGRGDSYEQYF; v_gene: TRBV9; j_gene: TRBJ2-7; len: 13; d_gene: TRBD2; abundance: medium-sized
CDR3nt: TGCAGCGTTGGATTCAGAATAAGCACAGATACGCAGTATTTT; CDR3aa: CSVGFRISTDTQYF; v_gene: TRBV29-1; j_gene: TRBJ2-3; len: 14; d_gene: -; abundance: -